The subject of this entry is one T cell receptor (beta chain). TCR beta VDJ and CDR3 profiling used genomic DNA as template. Using its own MiXCR run on the reads, TCRdb lists one record per CDR3 protein. The profile shows hundreds of thousands of distinct CDR3 sequences, about 44% of them singletons. These data belong to a study of CD8+CD57+ T cells in acquired aplastic anemia. In germline, CDR1 is SGHDN, CDR2 FVKESK. The V end was cut by 1 base, the J end by 6 bases, with 9 bases between. CDR3 size: 13 residues. Previously, flow cytometry had revealed CD8+CD57+ cell expansion in the patients chosen for sequencing.

The chain combines TRBV14 with TRBJ1-2; TRBD1 might be the D (5 bases). The source material was sorted CD4+, CD8+, or CD8+CD57+ T cells (not recorded which) from PBMCs. The receptor comes from a human donor with aplastic anemia. The CDR3 is CASSQGPGHGYTF. The CDR3 nucleotides are TGTGCCAGCAGCCAAGGGCCGGGGCATGGCTACACCTTC.